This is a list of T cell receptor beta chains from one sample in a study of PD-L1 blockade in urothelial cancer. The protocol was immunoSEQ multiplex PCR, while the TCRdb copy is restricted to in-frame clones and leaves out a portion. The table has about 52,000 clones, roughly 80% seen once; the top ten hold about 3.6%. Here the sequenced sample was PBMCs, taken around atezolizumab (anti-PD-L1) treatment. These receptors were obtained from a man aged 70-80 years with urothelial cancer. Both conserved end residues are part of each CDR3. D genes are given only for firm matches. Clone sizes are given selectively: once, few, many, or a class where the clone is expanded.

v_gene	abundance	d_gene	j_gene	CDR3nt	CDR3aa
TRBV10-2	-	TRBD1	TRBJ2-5	TGCGCCAGCAGCGCGGACAGGGGAGTGGCCCAGTACTTC	CASSADRGVAQYF
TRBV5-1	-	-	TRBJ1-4	TGCGCCAGCAGCATCCTTGGGACCGCGGGGGAAAAACTGTTTTTT	CASSILGTAGEKLFF
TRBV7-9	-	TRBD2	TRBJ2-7	TGTGCCAGCAGCTCCCCATGGGGGGGAGGGTCCTACGAGCAGTACTTC	CASSSPWGGGSYEQYF
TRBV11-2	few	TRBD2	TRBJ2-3	TGTGCCAGCAGCTTTCGGAGCGGGGGCGAAGATACGCAGTATTTT	CASSFRSGGEDTQYF
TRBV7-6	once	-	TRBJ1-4	TGTGCCAGCAGCTCAAGACAATCTGCTAATGAAAAACTGTTTTTT	CASSSRQSANEKLFF
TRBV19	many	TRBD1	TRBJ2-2	TGTGCCAGTAGTCCACTACAGGGGGCCGGCGGGGAGCTGTTTTTT	CASSPLQGAGGELFF
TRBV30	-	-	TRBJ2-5	TGTGCCTGGAGTTCCAGAGAGACCCAGTACTTC	CAWSSRETQYF
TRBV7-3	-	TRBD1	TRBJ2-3	TGTGCCAGCAGCCGACAGGGTACGACAGATACGCAGTATTTT	CASSRQGTTDTQYF
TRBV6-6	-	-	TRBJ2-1	TGTGCCAGCAGTTCCGTTGTGGGCCTCTCCTACAATGAGCAGTTCTTC	CASSSVVGLSYNEQFF
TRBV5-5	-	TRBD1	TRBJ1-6	TGTGCCAGCAGCTCGCGGACAGGTTCTAATTCACCCCTCCACTTT	CASSSRTGSNSPLHF
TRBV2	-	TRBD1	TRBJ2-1	TGTGCCAGCAGTGTCAGGGGGATTGTCAATGAGCAGTTCTTC	CASSVRGIVNEQFF
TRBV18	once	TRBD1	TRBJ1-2	TGTGCCAGCTCACTGACAGGGAACTATGGCTACACCTTC	CASSLTGNYGYTF
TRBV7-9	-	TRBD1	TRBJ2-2	TGTGCCAGCAGCTCACAGGGGGCCACCGGGGAGCTGTTTTTT	CASSSQGATGELFF
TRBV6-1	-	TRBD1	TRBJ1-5	TGTGCCAGCAGACGGGACAGGGGCAATCAGCCCCAGCATTTT	CASRRDRGNQPQHF
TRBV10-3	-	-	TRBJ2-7	TGTGCCATCAGTCTAGACGGATACGAGCAGTACTTC	CAISLDGYEQYF
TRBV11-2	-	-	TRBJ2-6	TGTGCCAGCAGCTTAGAGGACACCGGGGCCAACGTCCTGACTTTC	CASSLEDTGANVLTF
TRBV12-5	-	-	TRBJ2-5	TGTGCTAGTGGTTTGATTGACGGGACTCAGTACTTC	CASGLIDGTQYF
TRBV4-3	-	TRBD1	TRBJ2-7	TGCGCCAGCAGCCAAGATCTAGGGGGCGACGAGCAGTACTTC	CASSQDLGGDEQYF
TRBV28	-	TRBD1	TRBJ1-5	TGTGCCAGCAGCCCCCCGCACAGGGGGCGCAGTCAGCCCCAGCATTTT	CASSPPHRGRSQPQHF
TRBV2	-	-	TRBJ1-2	TGTGCCAGCAGTACAAACAGGGATGGCTACACCTTC	CASSTNRDGYTF
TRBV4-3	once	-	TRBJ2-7	TGCGCCAGCAGCCATCCAGCCTACGAGCAGTACTTC	CASSHPAYEQYF
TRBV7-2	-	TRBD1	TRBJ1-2	TGTGCCAGCAGCTCTACAGGGGGCCGCTATGGCTACACCTTC	CASSSTGGRYGYTF
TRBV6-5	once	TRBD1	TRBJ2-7	TGTGCCAGCAGTTCCGGACAGGGGGGACCCTACGAGCAGTACTTC	CASSSGQGGPYEQYF
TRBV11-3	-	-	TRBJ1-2	TGTGCCAGCAGCTTAGATGCCAATCAGGCTCGCTATGGCTACACCTTC	CASSLDANQARYGYTF
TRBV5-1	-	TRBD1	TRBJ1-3	TGCGCCAGCAGCCAAGCCGGGACAGGCTCTGGAAACACCATATATTTT	CASSQAGTGSGNTIYF
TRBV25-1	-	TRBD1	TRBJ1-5	TGTGCCAGCAGTGAGACAGGGTTTGCTCAGCCCCAGCATTTT	CASSETGFAQPQHF
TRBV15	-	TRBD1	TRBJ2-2	TGTGCCGTGCAGGGGGCCGGGGAGCTGTTTTTT	CAVQGAGELFF
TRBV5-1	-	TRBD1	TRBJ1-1	TGCGCCAGCAGCCGGACAGGGGGAAACACTGAAGCTTTCTTT	CASSRTGGNTEAFF
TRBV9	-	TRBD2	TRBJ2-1	TGTGCCAGCAGCGTAGGTGGGCTAGCGGGCCACAATGAGCAGTTCTTC	CASSVGGLAGHNEQFF
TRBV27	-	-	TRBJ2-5	TGTGCCAGCAGTTTAAGGAGGAGACAAGAGACCCAGTACTTC	CASSLRRRQETQYF
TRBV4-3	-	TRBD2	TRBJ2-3	TGCGCCAGCAGCCAAGAGGCTAGCGGGACCTTAACTACGCAGTATTTT	CASSQEASGTLTTQYF